This T cell receptor beta chain was sequenced for a study of post-analysis software for immune sequencing data. Study at large: Both relapsing-remitting and secondary progressive multiple sclerosis featured among the disease courses, as did progressive-relapsing multiple sclerosis. Whole-study findings and limits: Controls showed significantly higher normalized Chao1 diversity than did multiple sclerosis patients. Batch-matched samples strongly co-clustered by F measure.

A word on this clonotype: Antigen: not known.

Unique molecular identifiers had been added to the TCR beta cDNA libraries. Yield was approximately 500,000 cDNA molecules from roughly 0.93 to 9.6 million T cells. A single record per CDR3 protein comes from TCRdb applying MiXCR to the PCR reads. The data contain hundreds of thousands of distinct CDR3 sequences, approximately 53% of them seen just once; the ten biggest clones take up roughly 4.4%. The sample comprised blood. This clonotype was obtained from a girl aged 10-17 years with multiple sclerosis.

The CDR3 region is CASSSPASGSSYEQYF. The DNA for the CDR3 is TGTGCCAGCAGTTCCCCAGCTAGCGGGAGCTCCTACGAGCAGTACTTC. V usage is TRBV28 and J usage is TRBJ2-7; 10 bases map to TRBD2. CDR3 length: 16 residues. The V segment lost 4 bases and the J segment 0 bases; nucleotides outside the gene matches: 6. Germline loops: CDR1 MDHEN, CDR2 SYDVKM.